The present T cell receptor beta chain was sequenced within a study of T cell changes during pregnancy in multiple sclerosis (dated by TCRdb to between 2018 and 2020). Study-level background: In women with multiple sclerosis, the researchers looked at how the T cell repertoire shifted as pregnancy progressed.

Regarding this clone: Its antigen specificity is not known. Nothing much larger sits one base from this clone, and base qualities are not available.

There are 16 amino acids in the CDR3, from cysteine to phenylalanine inclusive. Solely the CDR3 DNA is kept, with 48 bases framed from the first base. In the germline V gene, CDR1 corresponds to SNHLY and CDR2 to FYNNEI. V ends up 3 bases short and J 0 bases short, with an unmatched junction base count of 5. The library was prepared using the immunoSEQ multiplex PCR assay. What TCRdb holds here is the immuneACCESS table cut down to in-frame rearrangements. Part of the clones is not present; checked against another copy, under half of the missing clones reflect an unresolved V gene, and the others are unexplained. The sample includes about 40,000 clones, with 85% to 95% observed a single time. Of the sample, about 0.38% is held by the ten largest clones.

The V gene is TRBV2 and the J gene is TRBJ1-3; 7 nucleotides in the junction match TRBD1. The sequenced sample was CD4+ T cells from peripheral blood mononuclear cells, obtained after pregnancy. This receptor was taken from a female donor with multiple sclerosis, enrolled in a pregnancy study. The bases read TGTGCCAGCAGTGAGGCAGGGGGACACTCTGGAAACACCATATATTTT. It is translated as CASSEAGGHSGNTIYF. This CDR3, with the reference TRBV2 and TRBJ1-3 proteins standing in past its ends, gives the full variable domain EPEVTQTPSHQVTQMGQEVILRCVPISNHLYFYWYRQILGQKVEFLVSFYNNEISEKSEIFDDQFSVERPDGSNFTLKIRSTKLEDSAMYFCASSEAGGHSGNTIYFGEGSWLTVV.